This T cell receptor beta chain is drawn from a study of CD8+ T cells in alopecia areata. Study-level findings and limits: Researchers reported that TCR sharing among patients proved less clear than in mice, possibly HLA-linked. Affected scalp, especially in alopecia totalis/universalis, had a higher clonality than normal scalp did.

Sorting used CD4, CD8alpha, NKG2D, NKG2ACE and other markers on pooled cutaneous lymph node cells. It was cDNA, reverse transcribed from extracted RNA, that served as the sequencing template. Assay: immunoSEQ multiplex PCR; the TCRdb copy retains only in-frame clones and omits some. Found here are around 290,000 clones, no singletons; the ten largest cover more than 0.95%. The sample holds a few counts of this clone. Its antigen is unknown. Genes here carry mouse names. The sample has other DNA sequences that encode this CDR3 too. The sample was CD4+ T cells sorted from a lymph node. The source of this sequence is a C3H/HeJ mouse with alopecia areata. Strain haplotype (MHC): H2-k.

CDR3 in amino acids: CASSLDRGYEQYF. CDR3 DNA, as far as it was read: TGTGCCAGCAGTCTGGACAGGGGGTAT. V usage is TRBV13-1 and J usage is TRBJ2-7; TRBD1 matches 10 bases. The read comes to an end 4 residues before the CDR3 does, leaving the germline J gene to fill in the end. The CDR3 runs 13 residues. CDR1 is NSHNY and CDR2 is SYGAGN in the germline V gene.